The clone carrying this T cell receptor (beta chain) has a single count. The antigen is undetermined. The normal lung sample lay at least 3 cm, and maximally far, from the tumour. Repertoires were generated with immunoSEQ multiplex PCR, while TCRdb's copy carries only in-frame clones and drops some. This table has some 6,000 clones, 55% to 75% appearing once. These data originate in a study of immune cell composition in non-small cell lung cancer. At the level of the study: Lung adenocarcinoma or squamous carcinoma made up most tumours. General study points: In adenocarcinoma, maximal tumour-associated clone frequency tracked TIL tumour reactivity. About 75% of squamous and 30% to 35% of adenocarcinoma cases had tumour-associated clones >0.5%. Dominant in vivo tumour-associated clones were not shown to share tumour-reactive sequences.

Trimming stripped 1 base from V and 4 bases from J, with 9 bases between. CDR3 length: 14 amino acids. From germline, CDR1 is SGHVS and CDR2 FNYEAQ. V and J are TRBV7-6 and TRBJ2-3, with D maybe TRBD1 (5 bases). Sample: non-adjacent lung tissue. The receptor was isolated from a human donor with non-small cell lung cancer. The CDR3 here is CASSLGRAPDTQYF. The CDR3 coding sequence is TGTGCCAGCAGCTTAGGCAGGGCCCCAGATACGCAGTATTTT.